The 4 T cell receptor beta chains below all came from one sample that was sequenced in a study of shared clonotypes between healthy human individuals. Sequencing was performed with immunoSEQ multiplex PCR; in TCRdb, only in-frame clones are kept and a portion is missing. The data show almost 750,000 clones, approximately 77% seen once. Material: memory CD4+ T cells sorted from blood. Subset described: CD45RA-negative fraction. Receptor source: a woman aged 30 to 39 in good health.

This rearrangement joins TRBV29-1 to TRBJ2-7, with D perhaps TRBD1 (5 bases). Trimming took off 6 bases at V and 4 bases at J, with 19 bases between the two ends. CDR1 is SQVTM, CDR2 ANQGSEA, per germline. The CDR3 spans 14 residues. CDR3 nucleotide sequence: TGCAGCGTCACCCAGGGTGAAGGAATGTACGAGCAGTACTTC. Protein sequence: CSVTQGEGMYEQYF.

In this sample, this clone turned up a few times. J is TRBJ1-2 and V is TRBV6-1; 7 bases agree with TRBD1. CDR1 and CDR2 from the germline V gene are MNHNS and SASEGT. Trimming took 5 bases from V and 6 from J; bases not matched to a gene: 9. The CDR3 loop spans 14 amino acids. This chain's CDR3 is CASSLTGLFNGYTF. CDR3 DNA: TGTGCCAGCAGTCTGACAGGGCTGTTTAATGGCTACACCTTC.

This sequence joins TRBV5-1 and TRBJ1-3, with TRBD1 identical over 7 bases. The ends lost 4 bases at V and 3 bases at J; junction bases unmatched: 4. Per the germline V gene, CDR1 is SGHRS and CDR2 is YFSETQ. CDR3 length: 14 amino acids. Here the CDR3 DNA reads TGCGCCAGCAGCACCTCAGGGGGTGGAAACACCATATATTTT. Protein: CASSTSGGGNTIYF. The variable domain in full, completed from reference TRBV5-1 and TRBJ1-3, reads KAGVTQTPRYLIKTRGQQVTLSCSPISGHRSVSWYQQTPGQGLQFLFEYFSETQRNKGNFPGRFSGRQFSNSRSEMNVSTLELGDSALYLCASSTSGGGNTIYFGEGSWLTVV.

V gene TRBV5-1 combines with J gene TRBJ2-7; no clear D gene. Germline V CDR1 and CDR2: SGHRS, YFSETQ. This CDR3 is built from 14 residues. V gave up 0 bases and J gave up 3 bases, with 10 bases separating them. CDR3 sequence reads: CASSLDIDLYEQYF. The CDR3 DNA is TGCGCCAGCAGCTTGGATATCGACCTCTACGAGCAGTACTTC. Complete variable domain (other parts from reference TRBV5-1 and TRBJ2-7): KAGVTQTPRYLIKTRGQQVTLSCSPISGHRSVSWYQQTPGQGLQFLFEYFSETQRNKGNFPGRFSGRQFSNSRSEMNVSTLELGDSALYLCASSLDIDLYEQYFGPGTRLTVT.